The clone carrying this TCR beta chain was seen more than once but under ten times. With 4 bases removed from V and 0 bases from J, the gap between germline ends came to 15 bases. This CDR3 has 15 residues. CDR1 is SQVTM and CDR2 is ANQGSEA in the germline V gene. This sample is drawn from a study of T-cell memory formation after mild COVID-19. Turning to the study itself: Clustering of TCRs was largely donor specific.

UMIs and sample barcodes were carried by the TCR alpha and TCR beta cDNA libraries that 5'RACE produced using constant-segment primers. TCRdb called the 5' RACE reads again in MiXCR, with one record for every CDR3 protein. This table has some 350,000 distinct CDR3 sequences, 13% appearing once. The chain is built from TRBV29-1 and TRBJ1-1; TRBD1 is a possible D gene (5 bases). Sequencing was performed on PBMCs or a T cell subset sorted from them (not recorded which). The clonotype comes from a man aged 18 to 29 who had mild COVID-19 (a few samples of this study predate the infection). Cell type and time point are not known. For the CDR3, the DNA is TGCAGCGTTGGTGGGGGGTGGGGGATGAACACTGAAGCTTTCTTT. It translates to CSVGGGWGMNTEAFF.